The next 25 T cell receptor beta chains were all read from a single sample in a study of beta chain features in type 1 diabetes. The antigens of these receptors remain unknown. Whole-study findings and limits: Patients with Type 1 diabetes showed moderately but significantly shorter TCRB CDR3s in all four CD4+ subsets.

The study reverse transcribed the entire isolated RNA, so it sequenced expressed TCRB transcripts. Method: immunoSEQ multiplex PCR; TCRdb's copy keeps in-frame clones and lacks some. The sample has about 390,000 clones, over 8.5% seen once. Sequenced: central memory CD4+ T cells from blood. The receptors derive from a man aged 30-40 years with type 1 diabetes.

In this sample, this clone turned up many times. CDR3 sequence reads: CATLVGQGVYQPQHF. Here the CDR3 DNA reads TGTGCCACCCTCGTGGGACAGGGGGTCTATCAGCCCCAGCATTTT. The V call is TRBV28, the J call TRBJ1-5; 11 bases fit TRBD1. After removal of 10 bases from V and 5 bases from J, the junction contained 10 bases not matched to a gene. Germline loops: CDR1 MDHEN, CDR2 SYDVKM. This CDR3 comprises 15 residues.

This clone came up a few times. This sequence joins TRBV7-9 and TRBJ2-5; perhaps TRBD2 as D (5 bases). Trimming cost V 4 bases and J 5 bases, with 11 bases left between them. This CDR3 is built from 13 residues. The germline V gene encodes CDR1 SEHNR and CDR2 FQNEAQ (reference sequence). CDR3 in amino acids: CASSSKGEETQYF. CDR3 coding DNA: TGTGCCAGCAGCTCCAAGGGAGAGGAGACCCAGTACTTC.

This clone has a handful of counts. The chain is built from TRBV5-1 and TRBJ2-5, with TRBD2 matching 9 bases. CDR3 length: 15 residues. CDR1 and CDR2 (germline): SGHRS, YFSETQ. J was trimmed by 5 bases and V by 4 bases; bases with no gene match: 9. Here the CDR3 DNA reads TGCGCCAGCAGCGGTGATAGCGGGAGCGGGGAGACCCAGTACTTC. Translated, it gives CASSGDSGSGETQYF. Based on the CDR3 plus reference TRBV5-1 and TRBJ2-5, the full variable domain is KAGVTQTPRYLIKTRGQQVTLSCSPISGHRSVSWYQQTPGQGLQFLFEYFSETQRNKGNFPGRFSGRQFSNSRSEMNVSTLELGDSALYLCASSGDSGSGETQYFGPGTRLLVL.

The gene calls are TRBV30 and TRBJ2-3, with TRBD2 identical over 9 bases. V lost 3 bases, J lost 6 bases, and 7 bases stayed unmatched. Germline CDR1 and CDR2: GTSNPN and SVGIG (reference sequence). The CDR3 totals 14 residues. The CDR3 nucleotides are TGTGCCTGGAGAGGGCTAGCGGGAACCGATACGCAGTATTTT. It codes for CAWRGLAGTDTQYF. Full variable domain (outside the CDR3, taken from reference TRBV30 and TRBJ2-3): SQTIHQWPATLVQPVGSPLSLECTVEGTSNPNLYWYRQAAGRGLQLLFYSVGIGQISSEVPQNLSASRPQDRQFILSSKKLLLSDSGFYLCAWRGLAGTDTQYFGPGTRLTVL.

The chain couples TRBV7-9 to TRBJ1-4, with a tentative D call TRBD1 (6 bases). V gave up 0 bases and J gave up 8 bases, with 16 bases separating them. Germline lookup yields CDR1 SEHNR and CDR2 FQNEAQ (reference sequence). The CDR3 is made up of 16 amino acids. CDR3 in amino acids: CASSLAFRGGGEKLFF. Here the CDR3 DNA reads TGTGCCAGCAGCTTAGCCTTCAGGGGAGGTGGGGAAAAACTGTTTTTT.

In its sample, this clone was seen many times. V and J are TRBV14 and TRBJ1-2; TRBD1 aligns across 7 bases. CDR3 length equals 15 residues. V gave up 4 bases and J gave up 3 bases; unmatched junction bases: 8. Germline CDR1 is SGHDN and CDR2 is FVKESK. DNA of the CDR3: TGTGCCAGCAGCCGAGCCAGGACAGGCGACTATGGCTACACCTTC. Its translation is CASSRARTGDYGYTF.

This clone was detected a few times. The V call is TRBV4-3, the J call TRBJ2-5; 10 bases fit TRBD1. The V and J ends lost 3 bases and 2 bases, in that order; junction bases with no gene match: 3. In germline, CDR1 is LGHNA, CDR2 YSLEER. The CDR3 runs to 15 residues. Here the CDR3 reads CASSQGQGRQETQYF. The CDR3 DNA sequence: TGCGCCAGCAGCCAGGGACAGGGGCGTCAAGAGACCCAGTACTTC.

The chain uses TRBV7-7 and TRBJ2-3; 7 nucleotides agree with TRBD2. Germline V gene sequence: CDR1 SSHAT, CDR2 FNYEAQ (reference sequence). The CDR3 is made up of 13 amino acids. CDR3 sequence reads: CASSGTSEDTQYF. The CDR3 DNA reads TGTGCTAGTAGCGGAACTAGCGAAGATACGCAGTATTTT. The variable domain in full, with the rest retrieved from reference TRBV7-7 and TRBJ2-3, is GAGVSQSPRYKVTKRGQDVTLRCDPISSHATLYWYQQALGQGPEFLTYFNYEAQPDKSGLPSDRFSAERPEGSISTLTIQRTEQRDSAMYRCASSGTSEDTQYFGPGTRLTVL.

This clone was recorded at least ten times. The V call is TRBV5-4, the J call TRBJ2-1; D is ambiguous. This CDR3 is 16 amino acids long. CDR1 is SGHNT, CDR2 YYREEE, per germline (reference sequence). Trimming removed 2 bases at V and 0 bases at J, with 12 bases between. The CDR3 region is CASSFSRDTSYNEQFF. CDR3 DNA sequence: TGTGCCAGCAGCTTCAGCCGAGACACCTCCTACAATGAGCAGTTCTTC.

This clone has just a few counts. V and J are TRBV6-5 and TRBJ1-2; D call uncertain. The CDR3 extends over 13 amino acids. Trimming stripped 5 bases from V and 8 bases from J, with 15 bases between. The V gene's germline CDR1 is MNHEY and CDR2 SVGAGI. The CDR3 sequence is CASSMDHATGYTF. DNA for the CDR3: TGTGCCAGCAGTATGGACCACGCGACAGGCTACACCTTC.

The genes are TRBV4-1 and TRBJ2-6; D not resolved. The V end was cut by 3 bases, the J end by 1 base, with 10 bases between. The germline V gene encodes CDR1 MGHRA and CDR2 YSYEKL. The CDR3 loop spans 16 amino acids. The CDR3 protein is CASSHPARSGANVLTF. In DNA, the CDR3 is TGCGCCAGCAGCCACCCCGCCAGATCTGGGGCCAACGTCCTGACTTTC.

This clone was found a few times. The V gene is TRBV5-1, the J gene TRBJ2-3, with TRBD1 identical over 7 bases. Trimming took 2 bases from V and 3 from J; bases not matched to a gene: 6. CDR3 size: 15 residues. Germline V CDR1 and CDR2: SGHRS, YFSETQ. The CDR3 is CASSLEDRTTDTQYF. CDR3 bases: TGCGCCAGCAGCTTAGAGGACAGGACGACAGATACGCAGTATTTT.

This clone came up many times. CDR3 nucleotides: TGTGCCAGCAGTTTGCAGTACGGGGACACTGAAGCTTTCTTT. Residues: CASSLQYGDTEAFF. The chain employs TRBV28 and TRBJ1-1, with D hard to call. The CDR3 has 14 residues. Germline lookup yields CDR1 MDHEN and CDR2 SYDVKM. The V and J ends lost 3 bases and 3 bases respectively, with 11 bases between them.

The table lists this clone with many counts. The chain links TRBV18 to TRBJ2-7; a possible D gene is TRBD1 (6 bases). V was cut by 3 bases and J by 3 bases, with 12 bases left in between. The CDR3 runs to 14 residues. Germline values: CDR1 KGHSH, CDR2 LQKENI. CDR3 in amino acids: CASSPSGTNYEQYF. CDR3 DNA sequence: TGTGCCAGCTCACCCTCCGGGACAAACTACGAGCAGTACTTC.

The V call is TRBV30, the J call TRBJ1-6; no firm D call. The CDR3 extends over 14 amino acids. Germline V gene sequence: CDR1 GTSNPN, CDR2 SVGIG (reference sequence). Trimming took 7 bases from V and 10 from J, leaving 20 bases between them. CDR3 in amino acids: CAYQSEGLGSPLHF. The CDR3 coding sequence is TGTGCCTACCAGTCCGAGGGTTTAGGGTCACCCCTCCACTTT.

This clone was seen only a few times. V gene TRBV28 combines with J gene TRBJ1-1, with D possibly being TRBD1 (5 bases). Between the trimmed V and J ends, which lost 8 bases and 12 bases, there was a span of 16 bases. Germline V gives CDR1 MDHEN, CDR2 SYDVKM. The CDR3 totals 11 residues. The CDR3 region has the DNA TGTGCCAGCCTGTTCCGGGGGTGGACTTTCTTT. Translating it yields CASLFRGWTFF.

The V gene is TRBV19, the J gene TRBJ2-5; no firm D call. The germline gives CDR1 LNHDA, CDR2 SQIVND (reference sequence). V lost 6 bases and J 5 bases, leaving 7 bases between the germline ends. CDR3 length: 11 residues. The CDR3, as DNA: TGTGCCAGTAGCTACGGGGAGACCCAGTACTTC. Its translation is CASSYGETQYF.

The genes are TRBV7-2 and TRBJ2-5; 10 nucleotides line up with TRBD1. The CDR3 runs to 14 residues. Trimming removed 3 bases from V and 4 bases from J; junction bases left unmatched: 2. Germline values: CDR1 SGHTA, CDR2 FQGNSA. CDR3 sequence: CASSLRTGGETQYF. For the CDR3, the DNA is TGTGCCAGCAGCTTGAGGACAGGGGGAGAGACCCAGTACTTC.

The table lists this clone with a few counts. V and J are TRBV9 and TRBJ2-2, with no clear D. Between the trimmed V and J ends, which lost 3 bases and 0 bases, there was a span of 12 bases. From germline, CDR1 is SGDLS and CDR2 YYNGEE. The CDR3 runs to 16 residues. DNA of the CDR3: TGTGCCAGCAGCGGGCAGGCGGCAACGAACACCGGGGAGCTGTTTTTT. Residues: CASSGQAATNTGELFF.

In this sample, this clone turned up a few times. The chain employs TRBV5-6 and TRBJ2-3; D might be TRBD2 (6 bases). CDR3 length: 14 amino acids. The V gene lost 4 bases and the J gene lost 2 bases, with 11 bases spanning the gap. Germline CDR1 is SGHDT and CDR2 is YYEEEE. CDR3 sequence: CASSGGAYTDTQYF. In nucleotides, the CDR3 is TGTGCCAGCAGCGGAGGGGCCTACACAGATACGCAGTATTTT.

This clone showed up just a few times. A much larger clone lies a single base off, so this may be a read error. This sequence joins TRBV5-4 and TRBJ2-1; D ambiguous. The CDR3 is 11 amino acids. Germline V CDR1 and CDR2: SGHNT, YYREEE (reference sequence). Trimming took 2 bases from V and 8 from J, leaving 5 bases between them. DNA for the CDR3: TGTGCCAGCAGCTTAGTGGATGAGCAGTTCTTC. Protein sequence: CASSLVDEQFF.

J is TRBJ2-5 and V is TRBV11-2; D may be TRBD1 (5 bases). The DNA end is more similar to TRBJ2-7, so the J call may be wrong. The CDR3 contains 15 residues. The germline CDR1 and CDR2 sequences are SGHAT and FQNNGV. As DNA, the CDR3 is TGTGCCAGCAGCTTATCGACGGCAGGGAACTACGAGCAGTACTTC. Translation: CASSLSTAGNYEQYF.

This clone has a handful of counts. The CDR3 nucleotides are TGTGCCAGCAGCCCCAGACTAGGAGTAGATACGCAGTATTTT. This gives the protein CASSPRLGVDTQYF. The chain combines TRBV7-2 with TRBJ2-3, with a possible D match to TRBD2 (6 bases). This CDR3 is built from 14 residues. Between the trimmed V and J ends, which lost 5 bases and 5 bases, there was a span of 14 bases. Germline loops: CDR1 SGHTA, CDR2 FQGNSA.

The CDR3 sequence: CASSKEKNTEAFF. The CDR3 nucleotides are TGTGCCAGTAGCAAGGAGAAGAACACTGAAGCTTTCTTT. The chain recombines TRBV19 with TRBJ1-1; D unresolved. The CDR3 contains 13 residues. V was pared by 6 bases and J by 1 base, with 9 bases between. Germline V CDR1 and CDR2: LNHDA, SQIVND (reference sequence).

This rearrangement joins TRBV28 to TRBJ2-1; TRBD1 agrees at 10 bases. Looked up from germline, CDR1 is MDHEN and CDR2 is SYDVKM. There are 12 residues in the CDR3. The CDR3 sequence is CVSGQGWNEQFF. The DNA of the CDR3 is TGTGTTTCGGGACAGGGGTGGAATGAGCAGTTCTTC.